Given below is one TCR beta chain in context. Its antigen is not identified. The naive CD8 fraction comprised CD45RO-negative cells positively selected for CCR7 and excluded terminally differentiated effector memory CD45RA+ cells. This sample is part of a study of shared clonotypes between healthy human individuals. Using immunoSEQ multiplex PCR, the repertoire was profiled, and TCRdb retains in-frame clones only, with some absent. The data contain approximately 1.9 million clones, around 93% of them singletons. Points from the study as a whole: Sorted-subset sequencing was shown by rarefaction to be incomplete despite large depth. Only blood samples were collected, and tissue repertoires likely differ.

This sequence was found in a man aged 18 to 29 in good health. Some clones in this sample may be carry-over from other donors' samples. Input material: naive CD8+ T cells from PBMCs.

CDR3 sequence (DNA): TGCGCCAGCAGCCAGCCCGGGACAGGGGTTAGTGAGCAGTACTTC. Protein: CASSQPGTGVSEQYF. The chain links TRBV4-1 to TRBJ2-7; 10 nucleotides line up with TRBD1. The junction had 9 bases not matched to a gene; V was cut back by 3 bases and J by 7 bases. The CDR3 has 15 amino acids. CDR1 MGHRA and CDR2 YSYEKL come from the germline V gene.